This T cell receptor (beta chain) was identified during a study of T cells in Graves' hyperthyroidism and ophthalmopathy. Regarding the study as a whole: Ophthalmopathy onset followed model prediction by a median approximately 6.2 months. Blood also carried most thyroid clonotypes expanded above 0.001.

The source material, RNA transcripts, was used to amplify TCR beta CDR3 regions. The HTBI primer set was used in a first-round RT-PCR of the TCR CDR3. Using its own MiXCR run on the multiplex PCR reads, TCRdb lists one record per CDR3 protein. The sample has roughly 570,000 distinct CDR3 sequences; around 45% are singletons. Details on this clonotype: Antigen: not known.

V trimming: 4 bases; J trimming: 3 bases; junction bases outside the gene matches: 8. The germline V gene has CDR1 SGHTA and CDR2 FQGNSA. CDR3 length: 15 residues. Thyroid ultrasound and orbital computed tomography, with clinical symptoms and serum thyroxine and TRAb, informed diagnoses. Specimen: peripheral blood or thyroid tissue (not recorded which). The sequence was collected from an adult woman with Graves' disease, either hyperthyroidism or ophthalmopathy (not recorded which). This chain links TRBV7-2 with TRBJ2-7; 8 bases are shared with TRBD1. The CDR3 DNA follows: TGTGCCAGCAGCTCGGACAGGGAACCCATCTACGAGCAGTACTTC. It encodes CASSSDREPIYEQYF.